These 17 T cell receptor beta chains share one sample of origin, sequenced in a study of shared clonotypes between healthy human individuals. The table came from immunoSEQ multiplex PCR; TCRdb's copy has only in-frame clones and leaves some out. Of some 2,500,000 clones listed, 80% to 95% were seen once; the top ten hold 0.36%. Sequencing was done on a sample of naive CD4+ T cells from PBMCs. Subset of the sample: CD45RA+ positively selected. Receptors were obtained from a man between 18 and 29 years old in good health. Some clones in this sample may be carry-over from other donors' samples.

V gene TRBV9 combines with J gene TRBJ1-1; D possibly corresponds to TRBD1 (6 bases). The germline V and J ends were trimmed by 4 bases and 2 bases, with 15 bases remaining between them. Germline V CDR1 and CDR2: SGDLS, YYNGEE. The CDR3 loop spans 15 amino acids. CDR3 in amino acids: CASSTAGTKNTEAFF. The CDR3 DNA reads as TGTGCCAGCAGCACCGCCGGGACAAAAAACACTGAAGCTTTCTTT.

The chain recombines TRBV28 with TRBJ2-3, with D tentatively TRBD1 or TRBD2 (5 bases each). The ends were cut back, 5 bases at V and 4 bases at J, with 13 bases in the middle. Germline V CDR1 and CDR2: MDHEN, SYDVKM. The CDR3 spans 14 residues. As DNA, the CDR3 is TGTGCCAGCAGTCCTTGGTTGGGGGCAGATACGCAGTATTTT. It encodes CASSPWLGADTQYF. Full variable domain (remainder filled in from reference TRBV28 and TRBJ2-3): DVKVTQSSRYLVKRTGEKVFLECVQDMDHENMFWYRQDPGLGLRLIYFSYDVKMKEKGDIPEGYSVSREKKERFSLILESASTNQTSMYLCASSPWLGADTQYFGPGTRLTVL.

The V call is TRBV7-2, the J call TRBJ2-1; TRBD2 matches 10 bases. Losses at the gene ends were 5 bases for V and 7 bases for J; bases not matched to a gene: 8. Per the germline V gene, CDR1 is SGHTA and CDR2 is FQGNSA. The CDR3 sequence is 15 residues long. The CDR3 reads CASSISSGSGNEQFF. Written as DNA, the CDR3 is TGTGCCAGCAGCATCTCTAGCGGGAGTGGAAATGAGCAGTTCTTC. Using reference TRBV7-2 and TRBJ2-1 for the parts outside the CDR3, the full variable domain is GAGVSQSPSNKVTEKGKDVELRCDPISGHTALYWYRQSLGQGLEFLIYFQGNSAPDKSGLPSDRFSAERTGGSVSTLTIQRTQQEDSAVYLCASSISSGSGNEQFFGPGTRLTVL.

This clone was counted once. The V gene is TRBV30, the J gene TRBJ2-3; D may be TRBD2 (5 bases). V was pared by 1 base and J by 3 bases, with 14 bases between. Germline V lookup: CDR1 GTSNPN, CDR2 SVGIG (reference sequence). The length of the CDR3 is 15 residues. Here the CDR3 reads CAWSGPILGTDTQYF. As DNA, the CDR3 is TGTGCCTGGAGTGGCCCCATACTAGGGACAGATACGCAGTATTTT.

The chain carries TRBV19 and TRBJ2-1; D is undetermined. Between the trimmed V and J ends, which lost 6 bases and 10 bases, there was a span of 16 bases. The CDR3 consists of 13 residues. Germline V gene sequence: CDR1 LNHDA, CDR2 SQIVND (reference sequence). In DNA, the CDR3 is TGTGCCAGTAGACTGGACCTCGAGGACGAGCAGTTCTTC. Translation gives CASRLDLEDEQFF.

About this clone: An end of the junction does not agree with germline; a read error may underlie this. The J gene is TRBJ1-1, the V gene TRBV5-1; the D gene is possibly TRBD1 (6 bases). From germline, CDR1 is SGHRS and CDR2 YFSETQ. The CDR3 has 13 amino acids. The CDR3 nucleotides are TGTGCCAGCAGAGGGGGGTGGAACACTGAAGCTTTCTTT. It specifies CASRGGWNTEAFF.

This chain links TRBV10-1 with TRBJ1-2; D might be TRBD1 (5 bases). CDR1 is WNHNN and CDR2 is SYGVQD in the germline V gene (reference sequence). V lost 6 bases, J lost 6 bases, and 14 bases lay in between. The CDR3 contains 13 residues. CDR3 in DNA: TGCGCCAGCAGCCCTACCGGGGGGGATGGCTACACCTTC. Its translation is CASSPTGGDGYTF.

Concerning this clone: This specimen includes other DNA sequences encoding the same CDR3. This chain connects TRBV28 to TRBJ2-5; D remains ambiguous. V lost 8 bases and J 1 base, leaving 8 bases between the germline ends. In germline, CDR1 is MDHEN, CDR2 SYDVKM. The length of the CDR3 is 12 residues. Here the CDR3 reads CASSAAQETQYF. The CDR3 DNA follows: TGTGCCAGCTCTGCAGCCCAAGAGACCCAGTACTTC.

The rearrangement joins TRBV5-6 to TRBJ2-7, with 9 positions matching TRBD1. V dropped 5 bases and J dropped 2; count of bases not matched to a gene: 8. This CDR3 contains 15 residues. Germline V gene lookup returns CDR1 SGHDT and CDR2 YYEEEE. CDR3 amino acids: CASRRDRGFTYEQYF. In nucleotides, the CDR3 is TGTGCCAGCAGACGAGACAGGGGGTTTACCTACGAGCAGTACTTC.

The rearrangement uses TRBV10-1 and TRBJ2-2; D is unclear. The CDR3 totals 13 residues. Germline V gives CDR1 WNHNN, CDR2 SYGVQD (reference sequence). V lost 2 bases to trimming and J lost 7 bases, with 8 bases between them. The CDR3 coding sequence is TGCGCCAGCAGTGAGGTCCTTATCGGGGAGCTGTTTTTT. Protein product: CASSEVLIGELFF.

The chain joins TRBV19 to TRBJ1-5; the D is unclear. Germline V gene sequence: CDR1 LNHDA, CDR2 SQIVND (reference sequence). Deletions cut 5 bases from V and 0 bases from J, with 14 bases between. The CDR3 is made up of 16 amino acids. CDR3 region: CASSQVTMYSNQPQHF. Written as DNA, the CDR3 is TGTGCCAGTAGTCAAGTTACGATGTATAGCAATCAGCCCCAGCATTTT.

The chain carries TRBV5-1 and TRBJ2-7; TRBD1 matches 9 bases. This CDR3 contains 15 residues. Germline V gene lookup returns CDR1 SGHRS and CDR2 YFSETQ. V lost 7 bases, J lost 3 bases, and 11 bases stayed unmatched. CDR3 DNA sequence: TGCGCCAGCCGGCCGGGACCGGGACAGGGCTACGAGCAGTACTTC. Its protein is CASRPGPGQGYEQYF.

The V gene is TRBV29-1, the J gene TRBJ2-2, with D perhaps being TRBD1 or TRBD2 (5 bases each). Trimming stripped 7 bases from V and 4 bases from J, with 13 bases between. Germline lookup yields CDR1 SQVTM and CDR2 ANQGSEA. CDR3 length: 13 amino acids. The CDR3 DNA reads TGCAGCGGCCGGGACGCAATCACCGGGGAGCTGTTTTTT. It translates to CSGRDAITGELFF.

The chain's CDR3 is CASSPWELADTQYF. The CDR3 DNA is TGCGCCAGCAGCCCTTGGGAGTTAGCAGATACGCAGTATTTT. This sequence joins TRBV4-3 and TRBJ2-3, with a tentative D call TRBD2 (5 bases). This CDR3 region has 14 residues. V shed 4 bases and J shed 4 bases, with 12 bases lying between them. From germline, CDR1 is LGHNA and CDR2 YSLEER.

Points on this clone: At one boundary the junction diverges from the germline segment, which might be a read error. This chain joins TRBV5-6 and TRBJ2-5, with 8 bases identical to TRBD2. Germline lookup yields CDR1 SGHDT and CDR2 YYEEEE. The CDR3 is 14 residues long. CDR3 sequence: CASSLTSGQGTQYF. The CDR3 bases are TGTGCCAGCAGCTTGACTAGCGGCCAAGGGACCCAGTACTTC. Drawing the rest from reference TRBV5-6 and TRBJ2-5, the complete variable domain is DAGVTQSPTHLIKTRGQQVTLRCSPKSGHDTVSWYQQALGQGPQFIFQYYEEEERQRGNFPDRFSGHQFPNYSSELNVNALLLGDSALYLCASSLTSGQGTQYFGPGTRLLVL.

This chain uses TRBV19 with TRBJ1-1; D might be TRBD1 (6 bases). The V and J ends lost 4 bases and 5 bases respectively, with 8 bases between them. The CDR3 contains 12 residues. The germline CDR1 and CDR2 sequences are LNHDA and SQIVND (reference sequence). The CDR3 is CASSNRETEAFF. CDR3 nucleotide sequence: TGTGCCAGTAGTAACAGGGAGACTGAAGCTTTCTTT.

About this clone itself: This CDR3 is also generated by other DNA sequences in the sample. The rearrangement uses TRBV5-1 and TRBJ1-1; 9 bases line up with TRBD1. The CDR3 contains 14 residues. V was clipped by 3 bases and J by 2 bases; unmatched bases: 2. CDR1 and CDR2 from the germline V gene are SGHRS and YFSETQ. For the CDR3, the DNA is TGCGCCAGCAGCTGGGGACAGGGAAACACTGAAGCTTTCTTT. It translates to CASSWGQGNTEAFF.